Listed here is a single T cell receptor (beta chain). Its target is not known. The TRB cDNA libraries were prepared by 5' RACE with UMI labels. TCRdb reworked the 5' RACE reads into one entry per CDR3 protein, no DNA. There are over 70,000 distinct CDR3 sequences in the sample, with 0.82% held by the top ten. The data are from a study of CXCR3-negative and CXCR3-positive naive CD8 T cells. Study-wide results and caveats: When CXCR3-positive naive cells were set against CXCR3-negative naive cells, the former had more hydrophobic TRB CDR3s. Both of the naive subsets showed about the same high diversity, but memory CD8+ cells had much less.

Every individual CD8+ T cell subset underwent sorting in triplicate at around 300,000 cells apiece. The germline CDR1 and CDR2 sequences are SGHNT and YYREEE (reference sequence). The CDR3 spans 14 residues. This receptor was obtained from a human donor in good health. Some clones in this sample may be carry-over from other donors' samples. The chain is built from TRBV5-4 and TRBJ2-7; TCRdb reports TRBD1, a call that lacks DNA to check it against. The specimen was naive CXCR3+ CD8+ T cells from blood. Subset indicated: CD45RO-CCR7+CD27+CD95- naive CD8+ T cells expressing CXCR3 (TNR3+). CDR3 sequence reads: CASSFGTGDYEQYF.